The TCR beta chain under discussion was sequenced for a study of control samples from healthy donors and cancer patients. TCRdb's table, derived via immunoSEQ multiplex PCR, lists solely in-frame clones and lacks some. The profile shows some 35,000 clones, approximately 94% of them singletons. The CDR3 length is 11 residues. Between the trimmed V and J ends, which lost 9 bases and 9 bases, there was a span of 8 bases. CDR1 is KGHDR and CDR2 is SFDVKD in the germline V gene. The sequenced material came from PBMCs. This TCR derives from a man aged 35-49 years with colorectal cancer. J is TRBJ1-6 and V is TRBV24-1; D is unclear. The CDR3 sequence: CATGSFSPLHF. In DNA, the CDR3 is TGTGCCACCGGGAGTTTTTCACCCCTCCACTTT.